A selection of T cell receptor beta chains follows, all from one sample in a study of Tregs in tolerant kidney transplant recipients. Assay used: immunoSEQ multiplex PCR; TCRdb lists only in-frame clones, some missing. The table includes approximately 67,000 clones, roughly 92% detected once. Sequences were derived from CD8+ T cells from blood, sampled before the transplant. The receptors stem from a human donor who received a combined kidney and bone marrow transplant. Both conserved end residues are part of each CDR3. Fields, in order: V gene, CDR3 protein.

v_call: TRBV7-3; cdr3_aa: CASSPPWSPTYGYTF
v_call: TRBV27; cdr3_aa: CASSLSGQPNEQFF
v_call: TRBV30; cdr3_aa: CAWSGIPRGTNTEAFF
v_call: TRBV7-9; cdr3_aa: CASSSTGDPRREQYF
v_call: TRBV29-1; cdr3_aa: CSVEDPGGPYEQYF
v_call: TRBV5-6; cdr3_aa: CASSLGAWDQPQHF
v_call: TRBV14; cdr3_aa: CASSQGLQYGYTF
v_call: TRBV11-2; cdr3_aa: CASTQTGDGTEAFF
v_call: TRBV13; cdr3_aa: CASSSPLSATEAFF
v_call: TRBV9; cdr3_aa: CASSVGGLDTDTQYF
v_call: TRBV7-3; cdr3_aa: CASSRDRDPEAFF
v_call: TRBV6-4; cdr3_aa: CASSDPSGRSHEQYF
v_call: TRBV25-1; cdr3_aa: CASTNLEGSEETQYF
v_call: TRBV6-1; cdr3_aa: CASSETQGALYGYTF
v_call: TRBV10-3; cdr3_aa: CAISVGGEQETQYF
v_call: TRBV30; cdr3_aa: CAWSNGQPNQPQHF
v_call: TRBV7-9; cdr3_aa: CASSLVGGAGPGELFF
v_call: TRBV30; cdr3_aa: CAWSVGASTDTQYF
v_call: TRBV28; cdr3_aa: CASRRGQNTGELFF
v_call: TRBV7-9; cdr3_aa: CASSLPGVPQSYEQYF
v_call: TRBV7-2; cdr3_aa: CASSFSSGSAYEQYF
v_call: TRBV5-4; cdr3_aa: CASSLGQGIRYF
v_call: TRBV5-1; cdr3_aa: CASSSTPTGNFYEQYF
v_call: TRBV19; cdr3_aa: CASSGGADTIYF
v_call: TRBV25-1; cdr3_aa: CASSELRFSPLHF
v_call: TRBV6-5; cdr3_aa: CASSESWGAYEQYF
v_call: TRBV13; cdr3_aa: CASSTGVNTEAFF
v_call: TRBV25-1; cdr3_aa: CASSEFTETGYTF
v_call: TRBV6-1; cdr3_aa: CASSLRATNEKLFF
v_call: TRBV2; cdr3_aa: CASRVTGEVGNTIYF
v_call: TRBV4-3; cdr3_aa: CASSQEGRSSYNEQFF
v_call: TRBV11-1; cdr3_aa: CASSLWGGVVETQYF
v_call: TRBV11-2; cdr3_aa: CASSLGGPGELFF
v_call: TRBV5-1; cdr3_aa: CASSLYGPGERPKHGANVLTF
v_call: TRBV19; cdr3_aa: CASNSGSYIDTQYF
v_call: TRBV27; cdr3_aa: CASSPTSRGFYEQYF
v_call: TRBV7-6; cdr3_aa: CASSNGQGAEAFF
v_call: TRBV15; cdr3_aa: CATSREGMTSLLYEQYF
v_call: TRBV7-9; cdr3_aa: CALGQGGEYEQYF
v_call: TRBV9; cdr3_aa: CASSVGTGASYEQYF
v_call: TRBV6-5; cdr3_aa: CASSYSSGGDYEQYF